The 16 T cell receptor beta chains below were found in one sample sequenced in a study of blood T cell repertoires in COVID-19. Produced via immunoSEQ multiplex PCR; TCRdb's table is partial and in-frame only. Of approximately 260,000 clones in the sample, roughly 90% are singletons; the top ten hold 1.9%. Sequencing was carried out using PBMCs or T cells enriched from blood (not recorded which). Source of these receptors: an older woman who had recovered from COVID-19.

This chain uses TRBV20-1 with TRBJ1-1; no reliable D call. This CDR3 is 12 amino acids long. Trimming took off 3 bases at V and 10 bases at J, with 15 bases between the two ends. Germline CDR1 and CDR2: DFQATT and SNEGSKA (reference sequence). The CDR3, as DNA: TGCAGTGCTAGTCTTAGCCCGGCCCGAGCTTTCTTT. It translates to CSASLSPARAFF.

In its sample, this clone was seen once. The genes are TRBV19 and TRBJ1-4; D might be TRBD1 (5 bases). The CDR3 has 15 residues. Trimming shortened V by 5 bases and J by 2 bases, and 12 bases separated the two germline ends. The V gene's germline CDR1 is LNHDA and CDR2 SQIVND (reference sequence). The CDR3: CASSSTGGTNEKLFF. The CDR3 DNA sequence: TGTGCCAGTAGTTCCACGGGGGGGACTAATGAAAAACTGTTTTTT.

The chain couples TRBV5-1 to TRBJ1-1, with D hard to call. The CDR3 extends over 15 amino acids. Trimming removed 0 bases from V and 4 bases from J, with 13 bases in between. The germline V gene has CDR1 SGHRS and CDR2 YFSETQ. The CDR3 loop is CASSLAQTTGTEAFF. The CDR3 nucleotides are TGCGCCAGCAGCTTGGCCCAGACGACGGGCACTGAAGCTTTCTTT.

V usage is TRBV11-3 and J usage is TRBJ1-1, with a possible D match to TRBD1 (5 bases). Trimming removed 1 base from V and 10 bases from J, with 7 bases in between. The CDR3 loop spans 11 amino acids. Germline assignment: CDR1 SGHNT and CDR2 YENEEA. DNA for the CDR3: TGTGCCAGCAGCTTAGGTAGGGGAGCTTTCTTT. It codes for CASSLGRGAFF.

The gene calls are TRBV2 and TRBJ1-4, with D unresolved. The CDR3 extends over 15 amino acids. The ends were cut back, 4 bases at V and 2 bases at J, with 11 bases in the middle. Germline V gene sequence: CDR1 SNHLY, CDR2 FYNNEI. As DNA, the CDR3 is TGTGCCAGCAGTGTCCTTACGGGGACTAATGAAAAACTGTTTTTT. Translating it yields CASSVLTGTNEKLFF.

This sequence joins TRBV10-3 and TRBJ1-1; D uncertain. The CDR3 covers 12 residues. Germline CDR1 is ENHRY and CDR2 is SYGVKD. Deletions cut 4 bases from V and 1 base from J, with 4 bases between. CDR3 residues: CAISAQNTEAFF. CDR3 DNA sequence: TGTGCCATCAGTGCACAGAACACTGAAGCTTTCTTT.

The chain has TRBV10-1 and TRBJ2-5, with D perhaps TRBD2 (10 bases). This CDR3 comprises 22 residues. CDR1 is WNHNN, CDR2 SYGVQD, per germline (reference sequence). V was pared by 4 bases and J by 2 bases, with 35 bases between. The CDR3 region is CASSGNPGTGPLSGRDQETQYF. For the CDR3, the DNA is TGCGCCAGCAGTGGAAACCCCGGGACAGGGCCTTTGAGCGGGAGGGATCAAGAGACCCAGTACTTC.

In this sample, this clone turned up a few times. This chain joins TRBV5-6 and TRBJ2-1; 8 nucleotides line up with TRBD2. This CDR3 is 15 amino acids long. Germline V CDR1 and CDR2: SGHDT, YYEEEE. J lost 3 bases, V lost 6 bases, and 8 bases had no gene match. CDR3 in DNA: TGTGCCAGCACCCGCCGGGGGGGCCTCTACAATGAGCAGTTCTTC. Translated, it gives CASTRRGGLYNEQFF.

The rearrangement uses TRBV19 and TRBJ2-2; a weak D match, TRBD2 (5 bases). V lost 6 bases and J 0 bases, leaving 11 bases between the germline ends. CDR1 is LNHDA, CDR2 SQIVND, per germline (reference sequence). The CDR3 length is 15 residues. The CDR3 DNA reads as TGTGCCAGTAGGGTTGTGGGAGCGAACACCGGGGAGCTGTTTTTT. It translates to CASRVVGANTGELFF.

This clone has just a few counts. The V gene is TRBV11-3, the J gene TRBJ2-5, with unresolved D. The V gene's germline CDR1 is SGHNT and CDR2 YENEEA. The V and J ends lost 0 bases and 5 bases respectively, with 4 bases between them. CDR3 length: 12 residues. In nucleotides, the CDR3 is TGTGCCAGCAGCTTAGAGGGCGAGACCCAGTACTTC. Its protein product is CASSLEGETQYF.

V gene TRBV6-6 combines with J gene TRBJ2-7; TRBD2 is a possible D gene (7 bases). Germline CDR1 MNHNY, CDR2 SVGAGI (reference sequence). Deletions cut 5 bases from V and 4 bases from J, with 12 bases between. This CDR3 region has 13 residues. The CDR3 loop is CASSGGGGYEQYF. The CDR3 region has the DNA TGTGCCAGCAGTGGGGGAGGGGGTTACGAGCAGTACTTC.

This clone was recorded only once. The chain is built from TRBV25-1 and TRBJ2-7; 7 nucleotides agree with TRBD2. Germline CDR1 and CDR2: MGHDK and SYGVNS. CDR3 length: 16 amino acids. With V trimmed by 3 bases and J by 2 bases, 10 bases remained unmatched. This chain's CDR3 is CASSEPAASGAYEQYF. CDR3 in DNA: TGTGCCAGCAGTGAGCCCGCGGCTAGCGGCGCCTACGAGCAGTACTTC.

The V gene is TRBV2, the J gene TRBJ2-7; 9 positions match TRBD2. Per germline, CDR1 SNHLY and CDR2 FYNNEI. Trimming at V came to 8 bases and at J to 6 bases, leaving 8 bases not matched to a gene. The CDR3 contains 13 residues. DNA of the CDR3: TGTGCCAGCGGGACTAGCTTCGAAATCGAGCAGTACTTC. It encodes CASGTSFEIEQYF.

This chain connects TRBV2 to TRBJ1-4, with 7 bases matching TRBD1. The J segment lost 10 bases and the V segment lost 6 bases, leaving 2 bases of the junction unmatched. The CDR3 covers 11 residues. Germline CDR1 is SNHLY and CDR2 is FYNNEI. This CDR3 reads CASRGQSKLFF. In nucleotides, the CDR3 is TGTGCCAGCAGGGGACAGTCAAAACTGTTTTTT. Full variable domain (missing parts from reference TRBV2 and TRBJ1-4): EPEVTQTPSHQVTQMGQEVILRCVPISNHLYFYWYRQILGQKVEFLVSFYNNEISEKSEIFDDQFSVERPDGSNFTLKIRSTKLEDSAMYFCASRGQSKLFFGSGTQLSVL.

The chain joins TRBV30 to TRBJ1-6; the match to TRBD1 covers 7 bases. The V and J ends lost 2 bases and 2 bases, in that order; junction bases with no gene match: 3. This CDR3 spans 15 amino acids. CDR1 is GTSNPN, CDR2 SVGIG, per germline (reference sequence). CDR3 region: CAWSRGHPYNSPLHF. CDR3 sequence (DNA): TGTGCCTGGAGTAGGGGGCACCCCTATAATTCACCCCTCCACTTT.

The chain combines TRBV7-6 with TRBJ1-1; no clear D gene. CDR3 length equals 15 residues. Trimming shortened V by 5 bases and J by 0 bases, and 13 bases separated the two germline ends. Germline CDR1 reads SGHVS; CDR2 reads FNYEAQ. CDR3: CASSPPEALNTEAFF. The CDR3 region has the DNA TGTGCCAGCAGCCCTCCCGAGGCTCTGAACACTGAAGCTTTCTTT.